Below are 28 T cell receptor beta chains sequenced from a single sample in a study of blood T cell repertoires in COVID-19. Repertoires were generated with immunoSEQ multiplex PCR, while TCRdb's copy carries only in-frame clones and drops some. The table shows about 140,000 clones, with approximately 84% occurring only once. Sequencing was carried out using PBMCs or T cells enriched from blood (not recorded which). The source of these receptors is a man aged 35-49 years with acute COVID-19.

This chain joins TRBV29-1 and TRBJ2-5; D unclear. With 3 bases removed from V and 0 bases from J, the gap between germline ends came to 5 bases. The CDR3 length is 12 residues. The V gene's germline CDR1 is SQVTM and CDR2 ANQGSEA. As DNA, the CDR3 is TGCAGCGTTGATGGCAACCAAGAGACCCAGTACTTC. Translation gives CSVDGNQETQYF. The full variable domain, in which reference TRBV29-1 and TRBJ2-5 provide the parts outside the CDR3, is SAVISQKPSRDICQRGTSLTIQCQVDSQVTMMFWYRQQPGQSLTLIATANQGSEATYESGFVIDKFPISRPNLTFSTLTVSNMSPEDSSIYLCSVDGNQETQYFGPGTRLLVL.

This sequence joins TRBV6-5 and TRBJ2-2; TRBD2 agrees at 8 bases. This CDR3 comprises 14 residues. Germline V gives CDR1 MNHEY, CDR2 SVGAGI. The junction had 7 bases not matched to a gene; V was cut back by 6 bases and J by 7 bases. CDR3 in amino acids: CASSWGAGDGELFF. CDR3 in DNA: TGTGCCAGCAGCTGGGGAGCGGGAGACGGGGAGCTGTTTTTT.

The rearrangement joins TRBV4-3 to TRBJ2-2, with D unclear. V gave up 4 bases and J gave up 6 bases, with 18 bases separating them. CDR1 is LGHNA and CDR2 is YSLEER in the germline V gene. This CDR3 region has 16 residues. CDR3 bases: TGCGCCAGCAGCCCATCCCTAACGGTATCCTCCGGGGAGCTGTTTTTT. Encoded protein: CASSPSLTVSSGELFF.

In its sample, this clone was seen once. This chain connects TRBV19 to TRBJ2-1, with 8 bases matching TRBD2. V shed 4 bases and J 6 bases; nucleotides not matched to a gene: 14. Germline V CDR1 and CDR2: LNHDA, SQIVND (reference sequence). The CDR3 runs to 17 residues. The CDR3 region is CASSRPPRAGVSNEQFF. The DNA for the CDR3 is TGTGCCAGTAGTAGACCCCCTAGAGCGGGAGTTTCCAATGAGCAGTTCTTC.

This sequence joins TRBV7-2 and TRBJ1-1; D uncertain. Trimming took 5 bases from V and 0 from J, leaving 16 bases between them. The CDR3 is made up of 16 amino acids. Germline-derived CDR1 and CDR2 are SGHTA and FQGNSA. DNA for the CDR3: TGTGCCAGCAGCCCGGACGGGGATCCGATGAACACTGAAGCTTTCTTT. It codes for CASSPDGDPMNTEAFF.

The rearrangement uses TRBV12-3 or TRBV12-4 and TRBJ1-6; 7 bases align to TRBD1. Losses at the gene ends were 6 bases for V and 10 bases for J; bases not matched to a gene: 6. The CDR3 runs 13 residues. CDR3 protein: CASSSTGQSPLHF. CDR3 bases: TGTGCCAGCAGCTCGACAGGGCAATCACCCCTCCACTTT.

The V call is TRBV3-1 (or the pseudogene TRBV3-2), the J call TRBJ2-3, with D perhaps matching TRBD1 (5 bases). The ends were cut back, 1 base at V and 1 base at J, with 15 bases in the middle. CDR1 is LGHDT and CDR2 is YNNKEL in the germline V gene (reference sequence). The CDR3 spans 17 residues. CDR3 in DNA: TGTGCCAGCAGCCAAGGGGGCAGGACGGGTGGCACAGATACGCAGTATTTT. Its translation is CASSQGGRTGGTDTQYF.

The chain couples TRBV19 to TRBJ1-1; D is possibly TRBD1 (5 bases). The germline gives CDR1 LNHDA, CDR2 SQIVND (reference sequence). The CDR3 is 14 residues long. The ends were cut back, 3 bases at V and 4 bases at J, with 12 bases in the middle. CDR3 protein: CASSIGGSGTEAFF. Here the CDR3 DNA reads TGTGCCAGTAGTATTGGGGGGTCGGGCACTGAAGCTTTCTTT.

The CDR3: CASSLDRGGLYF. The CDR3, as DNA: TGTGCCAGCAGTTTGGACAGAGGGGGATTGTACTTC. This rearrangement joins TRBV6-2 or TRBV6-3 to TRBJ2-7; the D gene is possibly TRBD1 (6 bases). Per the germline V gene, CDR1 is MNHEY and CDR2 is SVGEGT. Trimming cost V 4 bases and J 12 bases, with 16 bases left between them. The CDR3 totals 12 residues.

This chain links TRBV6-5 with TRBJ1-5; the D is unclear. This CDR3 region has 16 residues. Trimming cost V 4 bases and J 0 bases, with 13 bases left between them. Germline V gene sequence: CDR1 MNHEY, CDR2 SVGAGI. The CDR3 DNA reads TGTGCCAGCAGTTCCTCCAGGTTTTATAGCAATCAGCCCCAGCATTTT. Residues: CASSSSRFYSNQPQHF.

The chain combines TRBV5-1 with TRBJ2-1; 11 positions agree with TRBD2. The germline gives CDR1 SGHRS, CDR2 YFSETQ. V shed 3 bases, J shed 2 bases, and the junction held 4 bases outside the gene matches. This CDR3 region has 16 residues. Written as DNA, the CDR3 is TGCGCCAGCAGCTCCGTGACTAGCGGGACCTACAATGAGCAGTTCTTC. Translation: CASSSVTSGTYNEQFF.

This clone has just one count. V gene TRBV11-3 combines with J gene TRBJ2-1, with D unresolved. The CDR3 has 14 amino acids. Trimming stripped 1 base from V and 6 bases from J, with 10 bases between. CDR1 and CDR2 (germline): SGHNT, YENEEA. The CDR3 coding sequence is TGTGCCAGCAGCTTAGGAAGCTGGGCCAATGAGCAGTTCTTC. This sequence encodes CASSLGSWANEQFF.

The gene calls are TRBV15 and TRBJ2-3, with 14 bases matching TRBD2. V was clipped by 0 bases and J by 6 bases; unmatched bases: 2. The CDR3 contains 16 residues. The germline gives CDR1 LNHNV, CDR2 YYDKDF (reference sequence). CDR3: CATSREWTSGGDTQYF. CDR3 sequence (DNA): TGTGCCACCAGCAGAGAGTGGACTAGCGGGGGGGATACGCAGTATTTT.

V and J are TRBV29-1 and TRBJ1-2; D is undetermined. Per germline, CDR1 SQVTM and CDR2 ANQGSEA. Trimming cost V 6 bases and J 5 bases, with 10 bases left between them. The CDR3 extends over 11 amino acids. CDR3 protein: CSVLDMYGYTF. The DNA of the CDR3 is TGCAGCGTATTAGACATGTATGGCTACACCTTC. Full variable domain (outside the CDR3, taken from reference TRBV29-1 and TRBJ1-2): SAVISQKPSRDICQRGTSLTIQCQVDSQVTMMFWYRQQPGQSLTLIATANQGSEATYESGFVIDKFPISRPNLTFSTLTVSNMSPEDSSIYLCSVLDMYGYTFGSGTRLTVV.

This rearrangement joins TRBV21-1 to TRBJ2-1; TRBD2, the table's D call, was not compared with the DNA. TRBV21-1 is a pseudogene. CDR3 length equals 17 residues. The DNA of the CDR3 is TGTGCCAGCAGCAATTGGGAGGAGCGGGGGGATTACAATGAGCAGTTCTTC. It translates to CASSNWEERGDYNEQFF.

The CDR3 DNA reads TGCGCCAGCAGCCGCGGGACAGGGAATGAAAAACTGTTTTTT. Translation: CASSRGTGNEKLFF. The genes are TRBV4-1 and TRBJ1-4; 9 bases align to TRBD1. The germline V gene has CDR1 MGHRA and CDR2 YSYEKL. The CDR3 has 14 residues. V was clipped by 4 bases and J by 5 bases; unmatched bases: 2.

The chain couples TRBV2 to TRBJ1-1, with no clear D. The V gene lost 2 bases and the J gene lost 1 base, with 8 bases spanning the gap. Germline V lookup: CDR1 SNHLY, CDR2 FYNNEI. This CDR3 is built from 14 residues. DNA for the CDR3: TGTGCCAGCAGTGAAAAGCATTCGAACACTGAAGCTTTCTTT. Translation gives CASSEKHSNTEAFF.

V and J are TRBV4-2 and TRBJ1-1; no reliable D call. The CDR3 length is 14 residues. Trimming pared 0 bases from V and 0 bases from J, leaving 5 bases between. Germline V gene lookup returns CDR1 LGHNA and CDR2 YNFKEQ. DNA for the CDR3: TGTGCCAGCAGCCAAGACCTAATGAACACTGAAGCTTTCTTT. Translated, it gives CASSQDLMNTEAFF.

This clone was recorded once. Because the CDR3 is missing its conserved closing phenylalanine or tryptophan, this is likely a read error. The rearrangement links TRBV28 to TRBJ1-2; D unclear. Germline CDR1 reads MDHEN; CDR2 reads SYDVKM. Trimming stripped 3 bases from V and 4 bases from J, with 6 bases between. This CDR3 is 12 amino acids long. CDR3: CASSLGLYGYTL. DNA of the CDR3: TGTGCCAGCAGTTTGGGCCTCTATGGCTACACCCTC.

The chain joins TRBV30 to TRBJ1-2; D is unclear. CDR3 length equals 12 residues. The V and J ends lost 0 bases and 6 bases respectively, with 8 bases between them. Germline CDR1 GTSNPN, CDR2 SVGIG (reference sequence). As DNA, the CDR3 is TGTGCCTGGAGTGTACGACTCCATGGCTACACCTTC. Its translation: CAWSVRLHGYTF.

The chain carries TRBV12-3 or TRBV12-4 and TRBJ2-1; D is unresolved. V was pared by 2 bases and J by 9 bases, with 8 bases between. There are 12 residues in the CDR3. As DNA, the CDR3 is TGTGCCAGCAGTTTAAGCCTCCGTGAGCAGTTCTTC. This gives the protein CASSLSLREQFF.

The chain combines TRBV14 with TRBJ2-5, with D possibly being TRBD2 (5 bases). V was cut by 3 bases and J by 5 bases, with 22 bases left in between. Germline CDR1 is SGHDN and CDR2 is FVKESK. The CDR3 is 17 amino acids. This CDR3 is CASSHQVYFPRRETQYF. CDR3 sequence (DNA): TGTGCCAGCAGCCATCAAGTATACTTCCCTAGGAGGGAGACCCAGTACTTC.

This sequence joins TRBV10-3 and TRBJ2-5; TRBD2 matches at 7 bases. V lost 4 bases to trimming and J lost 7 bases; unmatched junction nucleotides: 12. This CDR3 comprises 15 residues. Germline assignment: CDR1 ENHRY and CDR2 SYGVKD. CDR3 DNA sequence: TGTGCCATCAGTGCGACTAGCTCCAAAGACGGGACCCAGTACTTC. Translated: CAISATSSKDGTQYF.

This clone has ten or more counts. CDR3 protein: CASSLGFDWLAQSSYEQYF. CDR3 nucleotide sequence: TGTGCCAGCAGCCTAGGATTTGATTGGTTGGCCCAAAGCTCCTACGAGCAGTACTTC. The chain is built from TRBV7-9 and TRBJ2-7, with D unresolved. The V gene lost 5 bases and the J gene lost 0 bases, with 26 bases spanning the gap. Germline-derived CDR1 and CDR2 are SEHNR and FQNEAQ (reference sequence). CDR3 length: 19 amino acids.

CDR3 in amino acids: CATSDYLGQGKETQYF. DNA for the CDR3: TGTGCCACCAGTGATTACTTGGGACAGGGAAAAGAGACCCAGTACTTC. V is TRBV24-1 and J is TRBJ2-5; 9 nucleotides match TRBD1. The V gene end was trimmed by 2 bases and the J gene end by 3 bases; junction bases not matched to a gene: 6. This CDR3 comprises 16 residues. Germline V gives CDR1 KGHDR, CDR2 SFDVKD.

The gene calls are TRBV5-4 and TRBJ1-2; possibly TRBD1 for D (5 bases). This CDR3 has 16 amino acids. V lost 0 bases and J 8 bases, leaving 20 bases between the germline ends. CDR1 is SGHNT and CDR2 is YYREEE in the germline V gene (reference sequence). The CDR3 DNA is TGTGCCAGCAGCTTGGGCCGGCTCAGGGTAAAAGAAGGCTACACCTTC. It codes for CASSLGRLRVKEGYTF.

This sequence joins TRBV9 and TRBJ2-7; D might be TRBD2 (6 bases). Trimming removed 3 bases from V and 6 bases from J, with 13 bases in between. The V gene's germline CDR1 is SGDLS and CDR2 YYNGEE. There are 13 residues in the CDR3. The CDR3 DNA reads TGTGCCAGCAGCGGAGAAGTGGGGGGCGAGCAGTACTTC. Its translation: CASSGEVGGEQYF.

CDR3 DNA: TGTGCAAGTCGCCCGGAGACTAGCGTGGGTGCAGATACGCAGTATTTT. Its protein is CASRPETSVGADTQYF. The chain employs TRBV12-2 and TRBJ2-3; TRBD2, the table's D call, was not compared with the DNA. TRBV12-2 is reported as a pseudogene. This CDR3 spans 16 amino acids.